The 8 T cell receptor beta chains presented below share a single source sample, sequenced in a study of technical replicates of blood from a few donors listed by TCRdb under 2017. Receptor amplification or capture employed the immunoSEQ multiplex PCR assay. TCRdb stores this immuneACCESS table with in-frame sequences only. Part of the clones is absent; in the studies checked, under half of the shortfall reflects unresolved V genes, and no reason is known for the rest. This sample is represented by about 69,000 clones; approximately 88% of them were singletons. Together, the top ten hold around 4.6% of the sample. Material: PBMCs. These receptors all stem from a human donor in good health. Some clones in this sample may be carry-over from other donors' samples.

This rearrangement joins TRBV19 to TRBJ1-4, with TRBD1 matching 8 bases. The V and J ends lost 7 bases and 8 bases, in that order; junction bases with no gene match: 9. The CDR3 has 14 amino acids. Germline assignment: CDR1 LNHDA and CDR2 SQIVND (reference sequence). CDR3 DNA sequence: TGTGCCAGTACCACAGGGGGGGCTGGGGAAAAACTGTTTTTT. It translates to CASTTGGAGEKLFF.

This sequence joins TRBV11-1 and TRBJ2-1, with 10 nucleotides matching TRBD1. Germline loops: CDR1 SGHAT, CDR2 FQDESV (reference sequence). Unmatched junction bases numbered 17, after V lost 6 bases and J lost 6 bases. The CDR3 length is 18 residues. CDR3 residues: CASSGPGQGRRLGNEQFF. The CDR3 nucleotides read TGTGCCAGCAGTGGGCCGGGACAGGGGAGGAGATTAGGCAATGAGCAGTTCTTC.

The chain is built from TRBV9 and TRBJ2-4, with 7 bases fitting TRBD1. V trimming: 4 bases; J trimming: 6 bases; junction bases outside the gene matches: 16. This CDR3 has 17 residues. CDR1 is SGDLS and CDR2 is YYNGEE in the germline V gene. The CDR3 DNA follows: TGTGCCAGCAGCTGGGACAGCCCCAAGTTATACCCAAACATTCAGTACTTC. It codes for CASSWDSPKLYPNIQYF.

The rearrangement uses TRBV4-3 and TRBJ2-1; 10 bases agree with TRBD2. V gave up 1 base and J gave up 8 bases; unmatched junction bases: 5. The CDR3 sequence is 15 residues long. CDR1 is LGHNA and CDR2 is YSLEER in the germline V gene. The CDR3 region is CASSQGSGGWDEQFF. The DNA of the CDR3 is TGCGCCAGCAGCCAAGGTAGCGGGGGGTGGGATGAGCAGTTCTTC.

The chain carries TRBV7-9 and TRBJ2-5; D perhaps matches TRBD2 (5 bases). Germline V gives CDR1 SEHNR, CDR2 FQNEAQ (reference sequence). V lost 5 bases to trimming and J lost 2 bases, with 21 bases between them. This CDR3 is 17 amino acids long. In nucleotides, the CDR3 is TGTGCCAGCAGCGAACGGTTATCTGCGGGCCCACAAGAGACCCAGTACTTC. Translated: CASSERLSAGPQETQYF.

The chain is built from TRBV19 and TRBJ1-1; TRBD1 matches at 8 bases. The germline gives CDR1 LNHDA, CDR2 SQIVND (reference sequence). This CDR3 comprises 15 residues. The CDR3 DNA sequence: TGTGTTCCACCCGCGGCAGGGGGCGAGGTCACTGAAGCTTTCTTT. This translates into CVPPAAGGEVTEAFF.

The chain links TRBV5-4 to TRBJ2-1; TRBD1 matches 8 bases. The V and J ends lost 4 bases and 8 bases, in that order; junction bases with no gene match: 8. From germline, CDR1 is SGHNT and CDR2 YYREEE (reference sequence). The CDR3 contains 14 residues. CDR3 residues: CASSRQQGVDEQFF. Here the CDR3 DNA reads TGTGCCAGCAGCAGGCAACAGGGGGTCGATGAGCAGTTCTTC.

The chain combines TRBV5-6 with TRBJ2-2, with a tentative D call TRBD1 (6 bases). V was shortened by 4 bases and J by 4 bases, with 8 bases between the two germline ends. The length of the CDR3 is 13 residues. Germline CDR1 SGHDT, CDR2 YYEEEE. CDR3 nucleotide sequence: TGTGCCAGCAGCAGGACAGCCACCGGGGAGCTGTTTTTT. Its translation: CASSRTATGELFF.